The TCR beta chain under discussion was sequenced for a study of beta chain features in type 1 diabetes. The germline V gene encodes CDR1 SGHNT and CDR2 YYREEE (reference sequence). Trimming cost V 4 bases and J 4 bases, with 8 bases left between them. The CDR3 extends over 12 amino acids. Expressed TCRB transcripts were sequenced because the entire RNA isolate underwent reverse transcription. Sequenced by immunoSEQ multiplex PCR; TCRdb stores in-frame clones only, minus some. The sample has fewer than 250,000 clones; 55% to 70% are singletons. The TCR comes from a man younger than 40 in good health. Sequenced material: naive CD4+ T cells from blood. V usage is TRBV5-4 and J usage is TRBJ1-2; tentatively, D is TRBD1 (6 bases). CDR3 loop: CASSTDSYGYTF. The DNA for the CDR3 is TGTGCCAGCAGCACGGACAGCTATGGCTACACCTTC.